The 14 T cell receptor beta chains reported below all come from one sample, sequenced in a study of CD8+ T cells in alopecia areata. Documented treatment: oral pan-JAK inhibitor, 5-10 mg twice daily. RNA was extracted and reverse transcribed into cDNA as the sequencing template. Sequencing was performed with immunoSEQ multiplex PCR; in TCRdb, only in-frame clones are kept and a portion is missing. The sample has about 160,000 clones, about two thirds seen once. The sequenced sample was CD4+ T cells sorted from blood, obtained at week 4, from a patient treated with tofacitinib. All receptors come from a human donor with alopecia areata.

This rearrangement joins TRBV14 to TRBJ2-2; 9 bases agree with TRBD1. The V gene end was trimmed by 2 bases and the J gene end by 2 bases; junction bases not matched to a gene: 3. CDR1 and CDR2 from the germline V gene are SGHDN and FVKESK. CDR3 length: 16 residues. CDR3 nucleotide sequence: TGTGCCAGCAGCCAATGGGACAGGGCCAACACCGGGGAGCTGTTTTTT. This sequence encodes CASSQWDRANTGELFF. The variable domain in full, completed from reference TRBV14 and TRBJ2-2, reads EAGVTQFPSHSVIEKGQTVTLRCDPISGHDNLYWYRRVMGKEIKFLLHFVKESKQDESGMPNNRFLAERTGGTYSTLKVQPAELEDSGVYFCASSQWDRANTGELFFGEGSRLTVL.

The gene calls are TRBV29-1 and TRBJ2-5, with D tentatively TRBD2 (6 bases). This CDR3 spans 13 amino acids. Germline CDR1 is SQVTM and CDR2 is ANQGSEA. V lost 4 bases to trimming and J lost 5 bases, with 14 bases between them. CDR3 amino acids: CSVVGPGGETQYF. The CDR3 bases are TGCAGCGTTGTGGGGCCTGGAGGGGAGACCCAGTACTTC.

This clone was counted only a few times. The rearrangement joins TRBV27 to TRBJ1-1, with no clear D. CDR3 length: 15 residues. The V end was cut by 1 base, the J end by 1 base, with 10 bases between. Per the germline V gene, CDR1 is MNHEY and CDR2 is SMNVEV (reference sequence). The CDR3 reads CASSLYWGKNTEAFF. The CDR3 DNA sequence: TGTGCCAGCAGTTTATATTGGGGTAAGAACACTGAAGCTTTCTTT.

The chain couples TRBV29-1 to TRBJ1-1; TRBD1 aligns across 7 bases. V was pared by 7 bases and J by 2 bases, with 4 bases of the junction left unmatched. In germline, CDR1 is SQVTM, CDR2 ANQGSEA. The length of the CDR3 is 12 residues. The CDR3 DNA reads as TGCAGCGGCGGACAGGACAACACTGAAGCTTTCTTT. Amino acid sequence: CSGGQDNTEAFF.

The rearrangement links TRBV7-9 to TRBJ2-3; D is uncertain. The CDR3 loop spans 13 amino acids. Per germline, CDR1 SEHNR and CDR2 FQNEAQ (reference sequence). Trimming removed 1 base from V and 5 bases from J, with 7 bases in between. The CDR3 is CASSLGGIDTQYF. The CDR3 DNA reads as TGTGCCAGCAGCTTAGGTGGGATAGATACGCAGTATTTT.

This clone was seen a handful of times. This same CDR3 is encoded by further DNA sequences in the sample. The chain links TRBV30 to TRBJ1-2, with 8 positions matching TRBD1. The V gene end was trimmed by 3 bases and the J gene end by 5 bases; junction bases not matched to a gene: 5. This CDR3 spans 13 amino acids. The germline gives CDR1 GTSNPN, CDR2 SVGIG (reference sequence). The CDR3 is CAWRETGGYGYTF. CDR3 sequence (DNA): TGTGCCTGGAGGGAAACAGGGGGGTATGGCTACACCTTC.

This chain links TRBV15 with TRBJ1-1; the D is unclear. The CDR3 runs to 14 residues. Germline lookup yields CDR1 LNHNV and CDR2 YYDKDF (reference sequence). Trimming cost V 1 base and J 3 bases, with 9 bases left between them. Here the CDR3 reads CATSRGALYTEAFF. CDR3 nucleotide sequence: TGTGCCACCAGCAGAGGGGCCCTCTACACTGAAGCTTTCTTT.

The V call is TRBV12-5, the J call TRBJ1-2, with 10 bases fitting TRBD1. This CDR3 region has 13 residues. J gave up 8 bases and V 6 bases, and 6 bases lay outside the gene matches. Germline V lookup: CDR1 LGHNT, CDR2 FRNRAP. The CDR3 reads CASGFGTGVGYTF. Here the CDR3 DNA reads TGTGCTAGTGGATTCGGGACAGGGGTAGGCTACACCTTC. Combining the CDR3 with reference TRBV12-5 and TRBJ1-2 gives the whole variable domain DARVTQTPRHKVTEMGQEVTMRCQPILGHNTVFWYRQTMMQGLELLAYFRNRAPLDDSGMPKDRFSAEMPDATLATLKIQPSEPRDSAVYFCASGFGTGVGYTFGSGTRLTVV.

The CDR3 DNA sequence: TGTGCCAGCAGCTTAAGTGCGGTCGGATCTAACTATGGCTACACCTTC. Protein: CASSLSAVGSNYGYTF. This rearrangement joins TRBV7-2 to TRBJ1-2; D is unclear. V dropped 2 bases and J dropped 0 bases, with 13 bases sitting between them. Germline V gene sequence: CDR1 SGHTA, CDR2 FQGNSA. The CDR3 is made up of 16 amino acids.

The chain is built from TRBV29-1 and TRBJ1-1, with no clear D. V lost 6 bases to trimming and J lost 5 bases, with 16 bases between them. The CDR3 loop spans 13 amino acids. The germline CDR1 and CDR2 sequences are SQVTM and ANQGSEA. The CDR3 DNA reads as TGCAGCGTGAGTCGACCCGCTTGGACTGAAGCTTTCTTT. This gives the protein CSVSRPAWTEAFF.

V usage is TRBV29-1 and J usage is TRBJ1-2, with D possibly matching TRBD1 (5 bases). Trimming took 7 bases from V and 2 from J, leaving 11 bases between them. The CDR3 has 12 residues. Germline CDR1 reads SQVTM; CDR2 reads ANQGSEA. Written as DNA, the CDR3 is TGCAGCGGCCAAGGGGCCAACTATGGCTACACCTTC. Amino acid sequence: CSGQGANYGYTF.

The chain carries TRBV9 and TRBJ2-2; D remains unclear. Germline V CDR1 and CDR2: SGDLS, YYNGEE. V was clipped by 4 bases and J by 4 bases, with 11 bases between them. The CDR3 is 14 residues long. CDR3 in amino acids: CASSLSPATGELFF. DNA of the CDR3: TGTGCCAGCAGCCTTTCCCCAGCCACCGGGGAGCTGTTTTTT.

The J gene is TRBJ2-7, the V gene TRBV11-2; TRBD1 is a possible D gene (6 bases). Trimming cost V 3 bases and J 2 bases, with 14 bases left between them. Germline CDR1 is SGHAT and CDR2 is FQNNGV. There are 15 residues in the CDR3. The CDR3 protein is CASSFTTGSAYEQYF. As DNA, the CDR3 is TGTGCCAGCAGCTTCACTACAGGGTCGGCCTACGAGCAGTACTTC. Supplemented by reference TRBV11-2 and TRBJ2-7, the full variable domain reads EAGVAQSPRYKIIEKRQSVAFWCNPISGHATLYWYQQILGQGPKLLIQFQNNGVVDDSQLPKDRFSAERLKGVDSTLKIQPAKLEDSAVYLCASSFTTGSAYEQYFGPGTRLTVT.

This chain uses TRBV5-1 with TRBJ1-6, with D perhaps matching TRBD1 (5 bases). V lost 1 base, J lost 7 bases, and 12 bases lay in between. CDR1 and CDR2 from the germline V gene are SGHRS and YFSETQ. The CDR3 spans 15 residues. CDR3 nucleotides: TGCGCCAGCAGCTTGTGGACGGAGGGGAATTCACCCCTCCACTTT. It encodes CASSLWTEGNSPLHF.